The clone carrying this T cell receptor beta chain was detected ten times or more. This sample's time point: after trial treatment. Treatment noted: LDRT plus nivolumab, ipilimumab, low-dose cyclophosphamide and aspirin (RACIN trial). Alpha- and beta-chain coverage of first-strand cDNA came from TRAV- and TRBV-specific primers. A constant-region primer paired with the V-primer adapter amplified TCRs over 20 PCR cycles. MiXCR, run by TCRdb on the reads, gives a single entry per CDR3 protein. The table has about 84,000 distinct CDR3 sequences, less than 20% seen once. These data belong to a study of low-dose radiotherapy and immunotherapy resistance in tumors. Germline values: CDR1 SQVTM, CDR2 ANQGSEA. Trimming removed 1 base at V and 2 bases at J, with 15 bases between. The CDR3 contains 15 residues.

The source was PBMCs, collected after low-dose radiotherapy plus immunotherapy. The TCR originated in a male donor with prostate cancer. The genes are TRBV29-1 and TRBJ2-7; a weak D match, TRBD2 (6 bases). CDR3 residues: CSVEGGEDGAYEQYF. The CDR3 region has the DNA TGCAGCGTTGAAGGTGGGGAGGATGGGGCCTACGAGCAGTACTTC.